These T cell receptor beta chains were read from a single sample in a study of cytomegalovirus exposure and HLA in healthy donors. Method: immunoSEQ multiplex PCR; TCRdb's copy keeps in-frame clones and lacks some. Altogether roughly 130,000 clones are present, roughly 71% being singletons, with the ten largest covering about 6%. Source material: PBMCs. These receptors originate from a woman between 50 and 59 years old in good health and CMV-seropositive. The CDR3 runs from the conserved cysteine through the conserved F or W. D genes are given only for firm matches. Size is stated for part of the rows, as once, few or many counts, or as a class when the clone is expanded.

cdr3_nt,cdr3_aa,clone_size,v_call,j_call,d_call
TGTGCCAGCAGCGTTCGACAGGGGGTCTATGGCTACACCTTC,CASSVRQGVYGYTF,.,TRBV7-9,TRBJ1-2,TRBD1
TGTGCCAGCAGTTTATCCGGACTAGCGGGGGGAAATAGACCCTACGAGCAGTACTTC,CASSLSGLAGGNRPYEQYF,.,TRBV28,TRBJ2-7,TRBD2
TGTGCCAGCAGCTTGGACAGGGGTCTAGATCAGCCCCAGCATTTT,CASSLDRGLDQPQHF,.,TRBV5-8,TRBJ1-5,TRBD1
TGTGCCAGCAGCCCTACAGGGGGCAGAAGGAACACTGAAGCTTTCTTT,CASSPTGGRRNTEAFF,.,TRBV9,TRBJ1-1,TRBD1
TGTGCCAGTAGTGCCGGGACAGCAAATCAGCCCCAGCATTTT,CASSAGTANQPQHF,.,TRBV19,TRBJ1-5,TRBD1
TGTGCCAGTAGCGGCAGGGCTAATGAAAAACTGTTTTTT,CASSGRANEKLFF,.,TRBV19,TRBJ1-4,.
TGTGCCAGCAGCTCCACCTTGGGGGGTGGGTACGAGCAGTACTTC,CASSSTLGGGYEQYF,.,TRBV5-6,TRBJ2-7,.
TGTGCCAGCTCACCGGGACAGGGGGCTGGGTACGAGCAGTACTTC,CASSPGQGAGYEQYF,.,TRBV18,TRBJ2-7,TRBD1
TGTGCCAGTAGTACTCTAGCGGGGGACACCGGGGAGCTGTTTTTT,CASSTLAGDTGELFF,.,TRBV19,TRBJ2-2,TRBD2
TGTGCCAGCAGCTTTGAGGGCCACAATGAAAAACTGTTTTTT,CASSFEGHNEKLFF,.,TRBV7-8,TRBJ1-4,.
TGTGCCAGCAACAGGGAGGGGGGTGAAAAACTGTTTTTT,CASNREGGEKLFF,.,TRBV19,TRBJ1-4,.
TGCGCCAGCAGCCAAGATTGGGACAGGGCCTATGGCTACACCTTC,CASSQDWDRAYGYTF,once,TRBV4-1,TRBJ1-2,TRBD1
TGTGCCAGCAGCGGACTCCCGGCGGTTCAGCCCCAGCATTTT,CASSGLPAVQPQHF,.,TRBV7-2,TRBJ1-5,.
TGTGCCAGCAGTGACCAGGCGGGAGGTCAGCCCCAGCATTTT,CASSDQAGGQPQHF,once,TRBV2,TRBJ1-5,.
TGTGCCGGCGGAGAGGATAATTCACCCCTCCACTTT,CAGGEDNSPLHF,few,TRBV30,TRBJ1-6,.
TGCAGCGTTGAAGAGCCCGTAGGACAGGCTAACTATGGCTACCCCTTC,CSVEEPVGQANYGYPF,once,TRBV29-1,TRBJ1-2,TRBD1
TGTGCCAGCTCACCGGGCAGAGAGAACACTGAAGCTTTCTTT,CASSPGRENTEAFF,once,TRBV18,TRBJ1-1,.
TGCGCCAGCAGCTTGGCAGCAACTAATGAAAAACTGTTTTTT,CASSLAATNEKLFF,once,TRBV5-1,TRBJ1-4,.
TGTGCCAGCAGCGTTGGACAGGTCGCGAACACCGGGGAGCTGTTTTTT,CASSVGQVANTGELFF,.,TRBV9,TRBJ2-2,TRBD1
TGTGCCTGGGGGAGGGGGGGAGCCAAAAACATTCAGTACTTC,CAWGRGGAKNIQYF,.,TRBV30,TRBJ2-4,.
TGCAGCGTTGCAGGGGGCGAAGGCTACACCTTC,CSVAGGEGYTF,.,TRBV29-1,TRBJ1-2,TRBD1
TGTGCCAGCAGTGAAGCTTCTAGGGGGGGGCACACTGAAGCTTTCTTT,CASSEASRGGHTEAFF,once,TRBV2,TRBJ1-1,.
TGTGCCAGCGGAAGTTCAGGGGCGGCTAATGAAAAACTGTTTTTT,CASGSSGAANEKLFF,.,TRBV6-5,TRBJ1-4,.
TGTGCCAGTAGTAGACAGGGGTCCGATTATGCCGGGGAGCTGTTTTTT,CASSRQGSDYAGELFF,.,TRBV19,TRBJ2-2,TRBD1
TGCAGCGTTGAACCTGCTAGGGGTCTGAACACTGAAGCTTTCTTT,CSVEPARGLNTEAFF,.,TRBV29-1,TRBJ1-1,.
TGTGCCATCAGTTTCGACAAAGACACTGAAGCTTTCTTT,CAISFDKDTEAFF,.,TRBV10-3,TRBJ1-1,.
TGTGCCAGTAGGCGGGACAGGGGTGAGAGCACAGATACGCAGTATTTT,CASRRDRGESTDTQYF,.,TRBV19,TRBJ2-3,TRBD1
TGTGCCAGCAGCCAAAAAGAGACCCAGTACTTC,CASSQKETQYF,.,TRBV7-8,TRBJ2-5,.
TGCAGCGTTATAAGGGGGACGGGCGAGCAGTACTTC,CSVIRGTGEQYF,.,TRBV29-1,TRBJ2-7,.
TGTGCCAGTAGTGACTCCCGTACGAATGAAAAACTGTTTTTT,CASSDSRTNEKLFF,.,TRBV19,TRBJ1-4,.